This T cell receptor beta chain was recorded in a study of blood T cell repertoires in COVID-19. V shed 3 bases, J shed 2 bases, and the junction held 11 bases outside the gene matches. CDR1 SGHRS and CDR2 YFSETQ come from the germline V gene. The CDR3 is 16 amino acids. In the study's own analysis: Amplification of reference gene primers was used by the study to estimate nucleated cell counts. Some clones are missing from TCRdb's copy, which holds only in-frame ones; the method was immunoSEQ multiplex PCR. The D gene and trimming were derived from the DNA, and the V and J assignments and clone size from that table. The sample shows about 190,000 clones, about 88% of them seen only once.

This sequence was found in a woman in her 40s who had recovered from COVID-19. The material sequenced was peripheral blood. The V and J genes are TRBV5-1 and TRBJ2-7; the match to TRBD1 covers 7 bases. CDR3 in amino acids: CASSWGQIRTPYEQYF. In DNA, the CDR3 is TGCGCCAGCAGCTGGGGACAGATAAGGACTCCCTACGAGCAGTACTTC. The variable domain in full, with the rest retrieved from reference TRBV5-1 and TRBJ2-7, is KAGVTQTPRYLIKTRGQQVTLSCSPISGHRSVSWYQQTPGQGLQFLFEYFSETQRNKGNFPGRFSGRQFSNSRSEMNVSTLELGDSALYLCASSWGQIRTPYEQYFGPGTRLTVT.